The present T cell receptor (beta chain) was sequenced within a study of shared clonotypes between healthy human individuals. As for the study in general: Three plates each covered CD4 naive and memory; CD8 naive two, CD8 memory one.

Profiling relied on immunoSEQ multiplex PCR, and the TCRdb table lists in-frame clones only, not all of them. The table records some 2,400,000 clones, approximately 94% of them present only once. This CDR3 region has 15 residues. Germline CDR1 is LNHDA and CDR2 is SQIVND (reference sequence). With 3 bases removed from V and 1 base from J, the gap between germline ends came to 10 bases. The clonotype originates from a man between 18 and 29 years old in good health. The chain combines TRBV19 with TRBJ2-4, with no clear D. Sample: naive CD4+ T cells sorted from blood. Subset defined: CD45RA+ positively selected. The CDR3 sequence: CASSMYPDAKNIQYF. The CDR3 bases are TGTGCCAGTAGTATGTATCCCGATGCCAAAAACATTCAGTACTTC.